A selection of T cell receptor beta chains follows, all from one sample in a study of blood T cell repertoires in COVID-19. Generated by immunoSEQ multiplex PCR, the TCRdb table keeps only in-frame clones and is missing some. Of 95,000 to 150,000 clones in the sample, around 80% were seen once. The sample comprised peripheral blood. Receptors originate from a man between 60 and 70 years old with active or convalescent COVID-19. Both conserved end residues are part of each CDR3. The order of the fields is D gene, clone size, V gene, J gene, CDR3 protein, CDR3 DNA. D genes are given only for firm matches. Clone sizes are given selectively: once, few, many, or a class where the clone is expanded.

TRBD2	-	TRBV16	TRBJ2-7	CASSQLDRTSGSYEQYF	TGTGCCAGCAGCCAATTGGATAGGACTAGCGGGAGCTACGAGCAGTACTTC
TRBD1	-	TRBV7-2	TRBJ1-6	CASSLSGQGHNSPLHF	TGTGCCAGCAGCTTATCGGGACAGGGCCATAATTCACCCCTCCACTTT
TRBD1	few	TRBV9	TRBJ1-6	CASSTGASPLHF	TGTGCCAGCAGTACAGGGGCTTCACCCCTCCACTTT
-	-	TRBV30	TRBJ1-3	CAWTITSGNTIYF	TGTGCCTGGACTATAACCTCTGGAAACACCATATATTTT
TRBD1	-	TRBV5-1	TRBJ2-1	CASSLGRGLTYNEQFF	TGCGCCAGCAGCTTAGGCAGGGGGTTGACCTACAATGAGCAGTTCTTC
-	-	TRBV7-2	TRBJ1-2	CASSSGANYGYTF	TGTGCCAGCAGCTCCGGGGCTAACTATGGCTACACCTTC
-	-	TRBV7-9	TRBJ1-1	CASSALAGEAFF	TGTGCCAGCAGCGCCCTCGCAGGCGAAGCTTTCTTT
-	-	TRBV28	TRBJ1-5	CASSLTGSSNQPQHF	TGTGCCAGCAGTTTGACGGGGAGTAGCAATCAGCCCCAGCATTTT
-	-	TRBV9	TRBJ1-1	CASSVERGEAFF	TGTGCCAGCAGCGTAGAAAGGGGTGAAGCTTTCTTT
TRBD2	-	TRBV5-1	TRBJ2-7	CASSLALAGVDEQYF	TGCGCCAGCAGCTTGGCATTAGCGGGAGTGGACGAGCAGTACTTC
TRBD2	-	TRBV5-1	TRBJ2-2	CATPIHPGGNTGELFF	TGCGCCACCCCAATCCACCCGGGAGGAAACACCGGGGAGCTGTTTTTT
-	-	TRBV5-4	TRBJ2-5	CATELLGQGSQETQYF	TGTGCCACCGAGCTCCTTGGGCAGGGATCACAAGAGACCCAGTACTTC
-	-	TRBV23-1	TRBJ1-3	CASSQHPLTVRNTIYF	TGCGCCAGCAGTCAACATCCCCTGACAGTTCGAAACACCATATATTTT
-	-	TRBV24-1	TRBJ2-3	CATSSPNTDTQYF	TGTGCCACCAGTAGCCCAAATACAGATACGCAGTATTTT
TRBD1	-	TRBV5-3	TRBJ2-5	CARSHRQGEETQYF	TGTGCCAGAAGCCATAGACAGGGAGAAGAGACCCAGTACTTC
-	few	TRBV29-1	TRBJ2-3	CSVEAGTRVGTQYF	TGCAGCGTTGAAGCGGGGACACGAGTGGGTACGCAGTATTTT
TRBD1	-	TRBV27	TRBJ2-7	CASTQGSEQYF	TGTGCCAGCACACAGGGGTCCGAGCAGTACTTC
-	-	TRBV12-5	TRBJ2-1	CASGFGGAYNEQFF	TGTGCTAGTGGTTTTGGCGGAGCCTACAATGAGCAGTTCTTC
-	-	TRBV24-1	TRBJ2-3	CATSDARGGDTQYF	TGTGCCACCAGTGATGCCAGAGGAGGGGATACGCAGTATTTT
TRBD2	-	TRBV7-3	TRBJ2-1	CASSLVSGRSGGEQFF	TGTGCCAGCAGCTTGGTTAGCGGGAGGTCAGGGGGTGAGCAGTTCTTC
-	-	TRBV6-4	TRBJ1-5	CASSEFAGTQPQHF	TGTGCCAGCAGTGAGTTCGCGGGGACTCAGCCCCAGCATTTT
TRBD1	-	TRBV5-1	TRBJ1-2	CASSQLGTGIGYTF	TGCGCCAGCAGCCAACTTGGGACAGGGATTGGCTACACCTTC
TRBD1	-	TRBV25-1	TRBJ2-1	CASSLTGGLKFF	TGTGCCAGCAGTTTGACAGGGGGTCTTAAGTTCTTC
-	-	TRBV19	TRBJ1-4	CASSIAQGSEKLFF	TGTGCCAGTAGTATAGCACAGGGAAGTGAAAAACTGTTTTTT
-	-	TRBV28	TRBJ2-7	CASGTEPSYEQYF	TGTGCCAGCGGAACGGAGCCCTCCTACGAGCAGTACTTC
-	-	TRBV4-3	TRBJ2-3	CASSQDREWTDTQYF	TGCGCCAGCAGCCAAGACCGGGAATGGACAGATACGCAGTATTTT
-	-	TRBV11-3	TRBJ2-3	CASSRQRTDTQYF	TGTGCCAGCAGCCGACAGCGCACAGATACGCAGTATTTT
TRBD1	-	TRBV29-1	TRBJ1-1	CSVDRGNTEAFF	TGCAGCGTGGACAGGGGTAACACTGAAGCTTTCTTT
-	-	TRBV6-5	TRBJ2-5	CASSRGGQETQYF	TGTGCCAGCTCGAGGGGGGGGCAAGAGACCCAGTACTTC
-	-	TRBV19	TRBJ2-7	CASSTTGLGSYEQYF	TGTGCCAGTAGTACGACAGGCCTAGGATCCTACGAGCAGTACTTC
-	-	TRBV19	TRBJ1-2	CASSIPGLGYTF	TGTGCCAGTAGTATCCCAGGGCTGGGCTACACCTTC
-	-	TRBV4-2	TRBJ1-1	CASSLSRGMNTEAFF	TGTGCCAGCAGCTTAAGCCGGGGGATGAACACTGAAGCTTTCTTT
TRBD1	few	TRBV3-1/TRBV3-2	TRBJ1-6	CASSRTGGKSPLHF	TGTGCCAGCAGCCGCACAGGGGGCAAGTCACCCCTCCACTTT
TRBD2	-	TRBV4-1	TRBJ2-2	CASSQDLGASGYTGELFF	TGCGCCAGCAGCCAAGATCTGGGGGCTAGCGGGTACACCGGGGAGCTGTTTTTT
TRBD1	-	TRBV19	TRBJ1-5	CASSIGTVNQPQHF	TGTGCCAGTAGTATCGGGACAGTCAATCAGCCCCAGCATTTT